What follows are 20 T cell receptor beta chains derived from one specimen sequenced in a study of T cells in tuberculosis. Thawed, overnight-rested PBMC were stained with GMM-loaded CD1B tetramer, viability dye and anti-CD3, then sorted. CD1B tetramers were loaded with Rhodococcus equi-derived C32 glucose monomycolate. Generated by immunoSEQ multiplex PCR, the TCRdb table keeps only in-frame clones and is missing some. This sample has approximately 59,000 clones, with approximately 81% found just once. Sequencing was done on a sample of CD1b-GMM tetramer-negative cells sorted from PBMCs. The receptor source for this set is an adult woman with latent tuberculosis.

V is TRBV29-1 and J is TRBJ2-3; TRBD2 might be the D (5 bases). The CDR3 extends over 11 amino acids. Germline V gene sequence: CDR1 SQVTM, CDR2 ANQGSEA. V gave up 6 bases and J gave up 2 bases, with 6 bases separating them. This CDR3 is CSVGDTDTQYF. Here the CDR3 DNA reads TGCAGCGTCGGGGACACAGATACGCAGTATTTT.

This clone was detected once. The rearrangement joins TRBV19 to TRBJ1-2; tentatively, D is TRBD1 (5 bases). V lost 1 base to trimming and J lost 1 base, with 16 bases between them. Germline values: CDR1 LNHDA, CDR2 SQIVND (reference sequence). The CDR3 length is 17 residues. The CDR3 DNA follows: TGTGCCAGTAGTATAGCGTCAGGGAGGACCGTTAACTATGGCTACACCTTC. Translating it yields CASSIASGRTVNYGYTF.

This sequence joins TRBV29-1 and TRBJ2-5; possible D gene TRBD2, 5 bases. This CDR3 is 12 amino acids long. Germline lookup yields CDR1 SQVTM and CDR2 ANQGSEA. V was shortened by 2 bases and J by 9 bases, with 13 bases between the two germline ends. The CDR3 region is CSVEWGSEPQYF. In DNA form, the CDR3 reads TGCAGCGTTGAATGGGGTAGCGAGCCCCAGTACTTC.

A single count supports this clone. This chain connects TRBV7-3 to TRBJ1-1; weak D call: TRBD1 (6 bases). Per the germline V gene, CDR1 is SGHTA and CDR2 is FQGTGA. The V end was cut by 3 bases, the J end by 4 bases, with 12 bases between. The CDR3 extends over 14 amino acids. The CDR3 DNA is TGTGCCAGCAGCTTCTCAGGGGACCGCACTGAAGCTTTCTTT. This translates into CASSFSGDRTEAFF.

The chain recombines TRBV15 with TRBJ1-2; maybe TRBD1 (6 bases). The CDR3 runs to 14 residues. V lost 0 bases, J lost 4 bases, and 9 bases lay in between. Germline V gene lookup returns CDR1 LNHNV and CDR2 YYDKDF (reference sequence). The CDR3 DNA sequence: TGTGCCACCAGCAGAGATCGGGACATCTATGGCTACACCTTC. The encoded protein is CATSRDRDIYGYTF.

The chain couples TRBV13 to TRBJ2-1; possibly TRBD1 for D (5 bases). V was trimmed by 4 bases and J by 0 bases, leaving 13 bases between them. CDR1 is PRHDT, CDR2 FYEKMQ, per germline (reference sequence). This CDR3 is built from 16 residues. CDR3 coding DNA: TGTGCCAGCAGCTCCTCTGGGGCCAGCTCCTACAATGAGCAGTTCTTC. Translation: CASSSSGASSYNEQFF.

V is TRBV27 and J is TRBJ2-1; 7 nucleotides match TRBD2. The V segment lost 2 bases and the J segment 0 bases; nucleotides outside the gene matches: 1. The germline gives CDR1 MNHEY, CDR2 SMNVEV (reference sequence). The CDR3 length is 15 residues. The CDR3 sequence is CASSLRLASYNEQFF. CDR3 in DNA: TGTGCCAGCAGTTTAAGACTAGCCTCCTACAATGAGCAGTTCTTC.

This clone was seen more than once but under ten times. The chain has TRBV5-1 and TRBJ2-3; TRBD1 is a possible D gene (5 bases). Germline loops: CDR1 SGHRS, CDR2 YFSETQ. This CDR3 region has 14 residues. The ends were cut back, 0 bases at V and 6 bases at J, with 11 bases in the middle. The CDR3 DNA is TGCGCCAGCAGCTTGGCCCAAAGGGGCGATACGCAGTATTTT. Protein: CASSLAQRGDTQYF.

V and J are TRBV11-3 and TRBJ2-5; no clear D. The length of the CDR3 is 14 residues. Trimming removed 1 base at V and 0 bases at J, with 6 bases between. Germline lookup yields CDR1 SGHNT and CDR2 YENEEA. The CDR3 loop is CASSLGGNQETQYF. CDR3 nucleotides: TGTGCCAGCAGCTTAGGCGGCAACCAAGAGACCCAGTACTTC.

In DNA, the CDR3 is TGTGCCAGCAGCCGGGACAATGACTATGGCTACACCTTC. It is translated as CASSRDNDYGYTF. J is TRBJ1-2 and V is TRBV5-6, with a tentative D call TRBD1 (6 bases). The CDR3 spans 13 residues. The ends were cut back, 4 bases at V and 3 bases at J, with 10 bases in the middle. The germline CDR1 and CDR2 sequences are SGHDT and YYEEEE. The full variable domain, completed using reference TRBV5-6 and TRBJ1-2, is DAGVTQSPTHLIKTRGQQVTLRCSPKSGHDTVSWYQQALGQGPQFIFQYYEEEERQRGNFPDRFSGHQFPNYSSELNVNALLLGDSALYLCASSRDNDYGYTFGSGTRLTVV.

The chain employs TRBV29-1 and TRBJ1-1, with 7 positions matching TRBD1. The germline gives CDR1 SQVTM, CDR2 ANQGSEA. J was trimmed by 1 base and V by 7 bases; bases with no gene match: 9. The CDR3 consists of 14 residues. The CDR3 DNA reads as TGCAGCGCCCAGAGGGGGCAGAGGAACACTGAAGCTTTCTTT. This translates into CSAQRGQRNTEAFF.

The chain links TRBV4-1 to TRBJ2-3, with TRBD2 matching 11 bases. V lost 1 base, J lost 0 bases, and 15 bases stayed unmatched. The length of the CDR3 is 21 residues. Per the germline V gene, CDR1 is MGHRA and CDR2 is YSYEKL. DNA of the CDR3: TGCGCCAGCAGCCAAGGGGGCGTGGGACTAGCGGCTCCAGCTAGCACAGATACGCAGTATTTT. Protein: CASSQGGVGLAAPASTDTQYF.

This chain uses TRBV5-1 with TRBJ2-3; 11 positions match TRBD2. There are 16 residues in the CDR3. The trim removed 0 bases at V and 2 bases at J, leaving 2 bases unmatched. Germline-derived CDR1 and CDR2 are SGHRS and YFSETQ. The CDR3 nucleotides are TGCGCCAGCAGCTTGGGACTAGCGGGAAACACAGATACGCAGTATTTT. Protein: CASSLGLAGNTDTQYF.

V is TRBV28 and J is TRBJ2-7; 7 positions match TRBD1. Per germline, CDR1 MDHEN and CDR2 SYDVKM. V was clipped by 3 bases and J by 7 bases; unmatched bases: 9. The CDR3 loop spans 14 amino acids. The CDR3 is CASSFGGPGGEQYF. CDR3 sequence (DNA): TGTGCCAGCAGTTTTGGGGGCCCAGGGGGTGAGCAGTACTTC.

The chain uses TRBV28 and TRBJ1-1; 9 bases fit TRBD1. The CDR3 loop spans 15 amino acids. Germline CDR1 is MDHEN and CDR2 is SYDVKM. V was pared by 8 bases and J by 1 base, with 8 bases of the junction left unmatched. DNA of the CDR3: TGTGCCAGCCTTGGCGTGGGACAGGGGAACACTGAAGCTTTCTTT. It encodes CASLGVGQGNTEAFF.

This rearrangement joins TRBV13 to TRBJ2-7; weak D call: TRBD1 (6 bases). The CDR3 is 15 residues long. The germline gives CDR1 PRHDT, CDR2 FYEKMQ (reference sequence). V was trimmed by 5 bases and J by 7 bases, leaving 21 bases between them. CDR3 nucleotide sequence: TGTGCCAGCAGCCCGTCGGACAGCGGCCTTGGGGAGCAGTACTTC. Protein: CASSPSDSGLGEQYF. The whole variable domain, filled in from reference TRBV13 and TRBJ2-7, reads AAGVIQSPRHLIKEKRETATLKCYPIPRHDTVYWYQQGPGQDPQFLISFYEKMQSDKGSIPDRFSAQQFSDYHSELNMSSLELGDSALYFCASSPSDSGLGEQYFGPGTRLTVT.

The V gene is TRBV5-4, the J gene TRBJ2-3; D is perhaps TRBD1 (6 bases). The V gene's germline CDR1 is SGHNT and CDR2 YYREEE (reference sequence). V shed 4 bases and J shed 2 bases, with 14 bases lying between them. This CDR3 region has 15 residues. CDR3 DNA sequence: TGTGCCAGCAGCACACGACAGGCCTTCACAGATACGCAGTATTTT. Amino acid sequence: CASSTRQAFTDTQYF.

J is TRBJ2-3 and V is TRBV2; tentatively, D is TRBD2 (5 bases). Trimming left V 5 bases short and J 1 base short, with 7 bases between. The CDR3 has 13 amino acids. Germline values: CDR1 SNHLY, CDR2 FYNNEI. This CDR3 is CASSRTGTDTQYF. CDR3 DNA: TGTGCCAGCAGTAGGACTGGCACAGATACGCAGTATTTT. Filled out from reference TRBV2 and TRBJ2-3, the complete variable domain reads EPEVTQTPSHQVTQMGQEVILRCVPISNHLYFYWYRQILGQKVEFLVSFYNNEISEKSEIFDDQFSVERPDGSNFTLKIRSTKLEDSAMYFCASSRTGTDTQYFGPGTRLTVL.

In this sample, this clone turned up a few times. The V and J genes are TRBV28 and TRBJ2-6; perhaps TRBD1 as D (6 bases). The CDR3 loop spans 17 amino acids. Germline V gene sequence: CDR1 MDHEN, CDR2 SYDVKM. V gave up 6 bases and J gave up 0 bases, with 15 bases separating them. In nucleotides, the CDR3 is TGTGCCAGCAGGGAGACAGGTTTCAGCTCTGGGGCCAACGTCCTGACTTTC. Translated, it gives CASRETGFSSGANVLTF.

The DNA for the CDR3 is TGCGCCAGCAGCGCCCAGAGGGCCGAGTCAGATACGCAGTATTTT. This encodes CASSAQRAESDTQYF. This rearrangement joins TRBV4-3 to TRBJ2-3, with TRBD2 as a possible D gene (5 bases). V lost 5 bases and J lost 4, with 16 bases in between. Germline V CDR1 and CDR2: LGHNA, YSLEER. The length of the CDR3 is 15 residues.